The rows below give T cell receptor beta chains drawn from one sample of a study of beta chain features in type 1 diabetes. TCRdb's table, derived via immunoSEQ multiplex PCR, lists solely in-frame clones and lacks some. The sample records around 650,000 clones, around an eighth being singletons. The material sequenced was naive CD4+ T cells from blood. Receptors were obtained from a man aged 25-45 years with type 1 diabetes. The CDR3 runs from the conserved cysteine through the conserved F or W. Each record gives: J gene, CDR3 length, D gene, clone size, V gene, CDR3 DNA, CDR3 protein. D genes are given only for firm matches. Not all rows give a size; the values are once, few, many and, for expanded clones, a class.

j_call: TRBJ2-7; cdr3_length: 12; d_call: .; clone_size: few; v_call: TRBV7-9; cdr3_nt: TGTGCCAGCAGCCAAGGGACCTACGAGCAGTACTTC; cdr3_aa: CASSQGTYEQYF
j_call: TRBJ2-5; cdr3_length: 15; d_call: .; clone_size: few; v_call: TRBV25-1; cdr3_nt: TGTGCCAGCAGTCGACGGACAGGGAGGGAGGAGACCCAGTACTTC; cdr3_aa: CASSRRTGREETQYF
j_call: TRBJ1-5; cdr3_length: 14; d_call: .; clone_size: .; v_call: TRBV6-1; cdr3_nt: TGTGCCAGCAGTCAGGGTTTGAGCAATCAGCCCCAGCATTTT; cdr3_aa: CASSQGLSNQPQHF
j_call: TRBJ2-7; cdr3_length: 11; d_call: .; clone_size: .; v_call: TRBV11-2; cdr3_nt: TGTGCCAGCAGCAAGGCAGGCGGGCAGTACTTC; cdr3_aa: CASSKAGGQYF
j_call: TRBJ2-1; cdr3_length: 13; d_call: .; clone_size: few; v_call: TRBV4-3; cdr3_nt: TGCGCCAGCAGCCAATCGGGGCAGCTAGAGCAGTTCTTC; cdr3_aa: CASSQSGQLEQFF
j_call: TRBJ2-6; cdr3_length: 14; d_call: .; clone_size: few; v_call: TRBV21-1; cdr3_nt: TGTGCCAGCAGCAAGAAGACCGGGGCCAACGTCCTGACTTTC; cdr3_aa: CASSKKTGANVLTF
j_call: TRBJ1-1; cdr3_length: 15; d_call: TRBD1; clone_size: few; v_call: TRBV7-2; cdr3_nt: TGTGCCAGCAGCTTTTCACAGGGGCTGAACACTGAAGCTTTCTTT; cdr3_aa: CASSFSQGLNTEAFF
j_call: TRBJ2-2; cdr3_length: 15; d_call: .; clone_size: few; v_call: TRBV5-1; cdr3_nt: TGCGCCAGCAGCCGCGGGACAACCGTCCCGGGGGAGCTGTTTTTT; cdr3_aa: CASSRGTTVPGELFF
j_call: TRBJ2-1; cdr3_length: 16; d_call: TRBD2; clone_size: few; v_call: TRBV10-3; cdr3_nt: TGTGCCATCCACCGAGGGCCGGAGCGGGGGGGCAGTGAGCAGTTCTTC; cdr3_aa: CAIHRGPERGGSEQFF
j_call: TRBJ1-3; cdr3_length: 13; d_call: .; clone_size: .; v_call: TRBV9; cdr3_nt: TGTGCCAGCAGCCCCCAGGGTATCAACACCATATATTTT; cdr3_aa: CASSPQGINTIYF
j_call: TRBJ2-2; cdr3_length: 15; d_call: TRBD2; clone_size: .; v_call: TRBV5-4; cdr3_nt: TGTGCCAGCACCCCAGCGGGGGGAGGCACCGGGGAGCTGTTTTTT; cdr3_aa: CASTPAGGGTGELFF
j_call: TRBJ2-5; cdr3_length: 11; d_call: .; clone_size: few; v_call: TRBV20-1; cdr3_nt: TGCAGTGCCCAGCGACAAGAGACCCAGTACTTC; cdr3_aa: CSAQRQETQYF
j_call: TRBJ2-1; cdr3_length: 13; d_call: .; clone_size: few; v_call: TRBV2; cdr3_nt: TGTGCCAGCAGTGAAGTCGGGAACAATGAGCAGTTCTTC; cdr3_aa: CASSEVGNNEQFF
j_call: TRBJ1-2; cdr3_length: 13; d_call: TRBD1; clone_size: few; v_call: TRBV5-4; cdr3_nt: TGTGCCAGCAGCTTCGGGACAGGGGATGGCTACACCTTC; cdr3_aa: CASSFGTGDGYTF
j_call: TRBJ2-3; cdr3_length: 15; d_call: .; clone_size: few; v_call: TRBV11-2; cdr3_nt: TGTGCCAGCAGCTCCGGCGCGGGCTACACAGATACGCAGTATTTT; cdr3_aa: CASSSGAGYTDTQYF
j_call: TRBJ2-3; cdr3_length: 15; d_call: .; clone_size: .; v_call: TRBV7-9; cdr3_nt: TGTGCCAGCAGCTTAGGGGGAGTTCACACAGATACGCAGTATTTT; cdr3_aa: CASSLGGVHTDTQYF
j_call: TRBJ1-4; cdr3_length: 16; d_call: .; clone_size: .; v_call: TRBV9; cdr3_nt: TGTGCCAGCAGCGCGCGAGGACTGTTAACTAATGAAAAACTGTTTTTT; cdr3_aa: CASSARGLLTNEKLFF
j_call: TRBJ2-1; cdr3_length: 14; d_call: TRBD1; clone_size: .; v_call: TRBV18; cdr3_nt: TGTGCCAGCTCACCAGCTCGGGCAGGGGGTGAGCAGTTCTTC; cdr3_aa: CASSPARAGGEQFF
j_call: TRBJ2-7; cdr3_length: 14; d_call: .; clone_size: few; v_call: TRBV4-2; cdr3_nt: TGTGCCAGCAGCCAAGAGGGCCGGTTCTACGAGCAGTACTTC; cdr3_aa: CASSQEGRFYEQYF
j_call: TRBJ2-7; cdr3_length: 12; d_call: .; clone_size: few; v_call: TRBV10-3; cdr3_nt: TGTGCCATCAGCCAGTCCTCCTACGAGCAGTACTTC; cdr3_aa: CAISQSSYEQYF
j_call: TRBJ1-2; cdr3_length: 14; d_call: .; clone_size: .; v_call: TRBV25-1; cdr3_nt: TGTGCCAGCAGTGACCCCGGCAGGGTCCGTGGCTACACCTTC; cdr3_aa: CASSDPGRVRGYTF
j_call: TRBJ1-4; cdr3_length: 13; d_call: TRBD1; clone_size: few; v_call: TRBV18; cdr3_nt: TGTGCCAGCTCAGGGGACAGAAATGAAAAACTGTTTTTT; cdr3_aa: CASSGDRNEKLFF
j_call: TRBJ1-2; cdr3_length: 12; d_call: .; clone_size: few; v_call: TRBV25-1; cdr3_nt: TGTGCCAGCAGTGAAGGGGATTATGGCTACACCTTC; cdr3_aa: CASSEGDYGYTF
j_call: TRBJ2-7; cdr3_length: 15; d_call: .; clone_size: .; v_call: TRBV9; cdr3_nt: TGTGCCAGCAGCGTAGATCCAGGGGCGAACTACGAGCAGTACTTC; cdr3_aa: CASSVDPGANYEQYF
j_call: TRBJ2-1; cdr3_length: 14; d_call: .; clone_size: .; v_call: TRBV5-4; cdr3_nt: TGTGCCAGCAGCTTGGGGCAGGGAATGGATGAGCAGTTCTTC; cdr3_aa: CASSLGQGMDEQFF
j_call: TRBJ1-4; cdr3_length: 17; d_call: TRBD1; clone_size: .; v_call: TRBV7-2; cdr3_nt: TGTGCCAGCAGCTCCCGGGACAGGGGGACAACTAATGAAAAACTGTTTTTT; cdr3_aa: CASSSRDRGTTNEKLFF
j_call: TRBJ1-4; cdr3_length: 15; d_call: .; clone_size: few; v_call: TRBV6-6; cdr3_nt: TGTGCCAGCAGTTACTCGCCGGCCGCTAATGAAAAACTGTTTTTT; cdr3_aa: CASSYSPAANEKLFF
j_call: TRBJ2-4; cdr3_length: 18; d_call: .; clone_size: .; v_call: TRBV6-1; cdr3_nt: TGTGCCAGCAGTGAAGTTTGGGGCAGGAGGGATTCGGGAAACATTCAGTACTTC; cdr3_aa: CASSEVWGRRDSGNIQYF